This entry features one T cell receptor beta chain sequence. Antigen specificity is unknown. V was clipped by 5 bases and J by 2 bases, with 17 bases between them. The CDR3 contains 15 residues. Germline V gene data show CDR1 as DFQATT and CDR2 as SNEGSKA (reference sequence). This specimen belongs to a study of naive and memory T cell subsets. CD4 T cells were positively selected, then CD8 T cells from the CD4-negative fraction. Whole-study findings and limits: Naive and memory repertoire findings lacked a ground truth for validation.

Two oligonucleotides, mixed equimolar, formed the beta constant-region primer covering TRBC1 and TRBC2. A 12-nucleotide UMI and the SP2 primer were added to the cDNA 3' end by oligonucleotide ligation. TCRdb re-called the UMI-ligation and nested PCR reads through MiXCR, storing one row per CDR3 protein. The data contain some 150,000 distinct CDR3 sequences, approximately 15% of them singletons. The TCR comes from a human donor in good health. Sequenced input: naive CD4+ T cells from blood. This chain joins TRBV20-1 and TRBJ2-3, with D perhaps TRBD2 (6 bases). The CDR3 sequence: CSALEAPGLTDTQYF. The CDR3 bases are TGCAGTGCTCTAGAGGCACCGGGACTCACAGATACGCAGTATTTT.